The 19 T cell receptor beta chains in this list originate from one sample, sequenced in a study of beta chain features in type 1 diabetes (dated 2018 in TCRdb). Results and caveats for the whole study, not just this receptor: A moderate but significant shortening of TCRB CDR3 length was observed in type 1 diabetes patients in all four CD4+ subsets.

What these receptors recognize is not known. Preparation of the library involved the immunoSEQ multiplex PCR assay. The entire isolated RNA was reverse transcribed using the High Capacity cDNA Reverse Transcription Kit, and thus expressed TCRB transcripts were sequenced. TCRdb re-hosts the immuneACCESS table, in-frame sequences only. Its copies lack some clones; in the studies checked, an unresolved V gene accounts for under half of them, and the cause for the rest is not known. The sample contains around 280,000 clones, around 16% of them found a single time. Less than 0.02% of the sample rests with the top ten. Material: naive CD4+ T cells from blood. The meaning of the sample's cell subset or site label: true naive CD4+ T cells. Receptor source: a man aged 18 to 30 with type 1 diabetes.

The V and J genes are TRBV7-2 and TRBJ2-7; 15 positions match TRBD2. This CDR3 comprises 18 residues. Looked up from germline, CDR1 is SGHTA and CDR2 is FQGNSA. Trimming cost V 5 bases and J 0 bases; bases outside gene matches: 8. The chain's CDR3 is CASSTRGLAGGPSYEQYF. The CDR3 DNA follows: TGTGCCAGCAGCACTCGAGGACTAGCGGGGGGGCCCTCCTACGAGCAGTACTTC.

This sequence joins TRBV28 and TRBJ2-1; D may be TRBD1 (5 bases). Trimming stripped 7 bases from V and 8 bases from J, with 21 bases between. The CDR3 spans 15 residues. Per the germline V gene, CDR1 is MDHEN and CDR2 is SYDVKM. Here the CDR3 reads CASKVGPGPPYEQFF. For the CDR3, the DNA is TGTGCCAGCAAAGTGGGGCCAGGACCTCCATATGAGCAGTTCTTC.

This clone was seen a handful of times. The chain combines TRBV18 with TRBJ2-3, with TRBD2 identical over 15 bases. CDR3 size: 18 residues. Germline CDR1 reads KGHSH; CDR2 reads LQKENI. V gave up 3 bases and J gave up 4 bases; unmatched junction bases: 8. The DNA of the CDR3 is TGTGCCAGCTCACCGACCCCTGGACTAGCGGGGGGGCCAGATACGCAGTATTTT. Its translation is CASSPTPGLAGGPDTQYF.

This clone was counted between two and nine times. The chain couples TRBV27 to TRBJ2-3; D uncertain. The CDR3 spans 12 residues. Germline-derived CDR1 and CDR2 are MNHEY and SMNVEV (reference sequence). V lost 3 bases and J lost 8, with 9 bases in between. CDR3 DNA: TGTGCCAGCAGTTTTTCCCAGTCTACGCAGTATTTT. Its protein is CASSFSQSTQYF.

The chain employs TRBV4-1 and TRBJ2-3, with TRBD2 as a possible D gene (6 bases). Germline CDR1 is MGHRA and CDR2 is YSYEKL. V was shortened by 3 bases and J by 4 bases, with 17 bases between the two germline ends. The CDR3 spans 16 residues. CDR3 sequence (DNA): TGCGCCAGCAGCCACCCGAGCGGGTCTAGGTCAGATACGCAGTATTTT. Translation gives CASSHPSGSRSDTQYF.

The V gene is TRBV6-6, the J gene TRBJ1-4; weak D call: TRBD1 (6 bases). The CDR3 is 13 residues long. Germline V gene sequence: CDR1 MNHNY, CDR2 SVGAGI (reference sequence). Trimming removed 5 bases at V and 7 bases at J, with 11 bases between. DNA for the CDR3: TGTGCCAGCAGTAACAGGGCGGGTGAAAAACTGTTTTTT. Its translation: CASSNRAGEKLFF.

This clone was counted a few times. The J gene is TRBJ1-3, the V gene TRBV4-2; D might be TRBD1 (6 bases). Trimming removed 0 bases at V and 3 bases at J, with 15 bases between. CDR1 is LGHNA, CDR2 YNFKEQ, per germline. The CDR3 covers 17 residues. The chain's CDR3 is CASSQDLYRANGNTIYF. The CDR3 coding sequence is TGTGCCAGCAGCCAAGATCTTTACAGGGCGAATGGAAACACCATATATTTT.

This clone has a handful of counts. This rearrangement joins TRBV5-1 to TRBJ2-3; D call uncertain. The CDR3 is made up of 15 amino acids. Trimming shortened V by 1 base and J by 1 base, and 10 bases separated the two germline ends. In germline, CDR1 is SGHRS, CDR2 YFSETQ. CDR3 loop: CASSLTPVGTDTQYF. The CDR3 region has the DNA TGCGCCAGCAGCTTGACTCCCGTCGGCACAGATACGCAGTATTTT.

DNA for the CDR3: TGTGCCAGCAGTCCTATACAGGGTCATCAAGAGACCCAGTACTTC. Its translation: CASSPIQGHQETQYF. V usage is TRBV6-6 and J usage is TRBJ2-5, with a weak D call TRBD1 (6 bases). CDR3 length equals 15 residues. V was trimmed by 5 bases and J by 2 bases, leaving 15 bases between them. Looked up from germline, CDR1 is MNHNY and CDR2 is SVGAGI (reference sequence).

This clone was counted only a few times. This chain links TRBV7-9 with TRBJ2-1, with 10 bases fitting TRBD2. Germline values: CDR1 SEHNR, CDR2 FQNEAQ (reference sequence). V trimming: 5 bases; J trimming: 7 bases; junction bases outside the gene matches: 11. CDR3 length: 16 amino acids. The CDR3: CASSRRGGLAKNEQFF. The DNA of the CDR3 is TGTGCCAGCAGCCGAAGGGGGGGACTAGCGAAGAATGAGCAGTTCTTC. Based on the CDR3 plus reference TRBV7-9 and TRBJ2-1, the full variable domain is DTGVSQNPRHKITKRGQNVTFRCDPISEHNRLYWYRQTLGQGPEFLTYFQNEAQLEKSRLLSDRFSAERPKGSFSTLEIQRTEQGDSAMYLCASSRRGGLAKNEQFFGPGTRLTVL.

The rearrangement links TRBV28 to TRBJ2-3, with 9 bases identical to TRBD2. This CDR3 has 18 amino acids. V lost 5 bases, J lost 0 bases, and 12 bases stayed unmatched. Germline CDR1 reads MDHEN; CDR2 reads SYDVKM. DNA of the CDR3: TGTGCCAGCAGTCCCCACCCCAGCGGGGGGACTAGCACAGATACGCAGTATTTT. Protein sequence: CASSPHPSGGTSTDTQYF.

The chain is built from TRBV30 and TRBJ1-1; 9 positions match TRBD1. The CDR3 runs 14 residues. J was trimmed by 3 bases and V by 0 bases; bases with no gene match: 2. Per the germline V gene, CDR1 is GTSNPN and CDR2 is SVGIG (reference sequence). This CDR3 is CAWSVTGGYTEAFF. CDR3 DNA: TGTGCCTGGAGTGTAACAGGGGGCTACACTGAAGCTTTCTTT.

The genes are TRBV7-6 and TRBJ2-7; 9 bases map to TRBD2. J was trimmed by 4 bases and V by 6 bases; bases with no gene match: 13. This CDR3 is 16 amino acids long. Germline V gene sequence: CDR1 SGHVS, CDR2 FNYEAQ. In DNA, the CDR3 is TGTGCCAGCAGTTCGATAGCGGGAGTGGGGTATTACGAGCAGTACTTC. This translates into CASSSIAGVGYYEQYF. Filled out from reference TRBV7-6 and TRBJ2-7, the complete variable domain reads GAGVSQSPRYKVTKRGQDVALRCDPISGHVSLYWYRQALGQGPEFLTYFNYEAQQDKSGLPNDRFSAERPEGSISTLTIQRTEQRDSAMYRCASSSIAGVGYYEQYFGPGTRLTVT.

This clone has only a few counts. The chain uses TRBV7-2 and TRBJ2-1, with 8 bases matching TRBD2. After removal of 8 bases from V and 0 bases from J, the junction contained 15 bases not matched to a gene. The CDR3 extends over 18 amino acids. Looked up from germline, CDR1 is SGHTA and CDR2 is FQGNSA. The CDR3 bases are TGTGCCAGCGGCCTCCCAGCCAGCGGGAGTCCCTCCTACAATGAGCAGTTCTTC. This translates into CASGLPASGSPSYNEQFF.

Only a few counts were recorded for this clone. The chain employs TRBV7-2 and TRBJ2-7; TRBD1 might be the D (6 bases). The germline gives CDR1 SGHTA, CDR2 FQGNSA. Trimming cost V 5 bases and J 1 base, with 12 bases left between them. There are 14 residues in the CDR3. CDR3: CASSEDRISYEQYF. In DNA form, the CDR3 reads TGTGCCAGCAGCGAAGACAGGATATCCTACGAGCAGTACTTC.

This clone came up a few times. In the same sample, other DNA sequences code for this CDR3. This chain connects TRBV20-1 to TRBJ2-3; D ambiguous. Between the trimmed V and J ends, which lost 6 bases and 6 bases, there was a span of 7 bases. Germline CDR1 and CDR2: DFQATT and SNEGSKA (reference sequence). CDR3 length: 10 residues. CDR3 coding DNA: TGCAGTGCCGGTCGTGATACGCAGTATTTT. It is translated as CSAGRDTQYF.

In its sample, this clone was seen a few times. The chain recombines TRBV4-1 with TRBJ1-2, with D hard to call. Germline V gives CDR1 MGHRA, CDR2 YSYEKL. V was shortened by 3 bases and J by 5 bases, with 16 bases between the two germline ends. This CDR3 is built from 15 residues. The CDR3: CASSQGRPGRYGYTF. CDR3 DNA sequence: TGCGCCAGCAGCCAGGGGAGGCCGGGCCGATATGGCTACACCTTC.

There are a few counts of this clone. The V and J genes are TRBV5-1 and TRBJ2-3; TRBD2 matches at 9 bases. Looked up from germline, CDR1 is SGHRS and CDR2 is YFSETQ. The CDR3 is 15 amino acids. Germline trimming cut 1 base from V and 5 bases from J; bases unmatched to any gene: 5. In DNA form, the CDR3 reads TGCGCCAGCAGCTTGTTAGCGGGGGTCGGAGATACGCAGTATTTT. This gives the protein CASSLLAGVGDTQYF.

A few counts support this clone. The V gene is TRBV5-1, the J gene TRBJ2-7; 12 nucleotides line up with TRBD2. This CDR3 contains 16 residues. V dropped 1 base and J dropped 1; count of bases not matched to a gene: 3. CDR1 and CDR2 from the germline V gene are SGHRS and YFSETQ. The CDR3 is CASSLTGTSGSYEQYF. In DNA form, the CDR3 reads TGCGCCAGCAGCTTGACCGGGACTAGCGGGTCCTACGAGCAGTACTTC. Complete variable domain (other parts from reference TRBV5-1 and TRBJ2-7): KAGVTQTPRYLIKTRGQQVTLSCSPISGHRSVSWYQQTPGQGLQFLFEYFSETQRNKGNFPGRFSGRQFSNSRSEMNVSTLELGDSALYLCASSLTGTSGSYEQYFGPGTRLTVT.